These 6 T cell receptor beta chains originate from one sample sequenced in a study of T cells after yellow fever vaccination. TCRdb re-called the 5' RACE reads through MiXCR, storing one row per CDR3 protein. The data contain roughly 300,000 distinct CDR3 sequences, around 7% of them singletons. The sequenced sample was PBMCs, obtained approximately 40 days after the first yellow fever vaccination. The origin of the receptors is a man aged 18 to 35 who received the YFV17D yellow fever vaccine.

This clonotype was counted a few times. The chain is built from TRBV5-1 and TRBJ2-7; 7 bases line up with TRBD1. Germline CDR1 and CDR2: SGHRS and YFSETQ. Germline trimming cut 4 bases from V and 3 bases from J; bases unmatched to any gene: 7. The CDR3 extends over 14 amino acids. CDR3 coding DNA: TGCGCCAGCAGCGCCGGACAGGCCGACTACGAGCAGTACTTC. The encoded protein is CASSAGQADYEQYF.

This clonotype has ten or more counts. The chain employs TRBV2 and TRBJ2-7; 7 bases align to TRBD2. The CDR3 contains 11 residues. V trimming: 8 bases; J trimming: 4 bases; junction bases outside the gene matches: 2. The V gene's germline CDR1 is SNHLY and CDR2 FYNNEI. Here the CDR3 DNA reads TGTGCCAGCGAACTAGCGTACGAGCAGTACGTC. It translates to CASELAYEQYV.

A few counts support this clonotype. The J gene is TRBJ2-7, the V gene TRBV7-8; D is possibly TRBD1 (5 bases). The CDR3 covers 14 residues. V was pared by 3 bases and J by 3 bases, with 12 bases between. Per the germline V gene, CDR1 is SGHVS and CDR2 is FQNEAQ. DNA for the CDR3: TGTGCCAGCAGCTTTGTGAACAGGATCTACGAGCAGTACTTC. This codes for CASSFVNRIYEQYF.

V is TRBV12-3 or TRBV12-4 and J is TRBJ2-1; 10 bases are shared with TRBD1. The CDR3 extends over 13 amino acids. V was clipped by 7 bases and J by 8 bases; unmatched bases: 5. DNA for the CDR3: TGTGCCAGCACCACGGACAGGGGGGATGAGCAGTTCTTC. Translating it yields CASTTDRGDEQFF.

Only a few counts were recorded for this clonotype. J is TRBJ1-3 and V is TRBV12-5; D is uncertain. The CDR3 covers 12 residues. V lost 5 bases to trimming and J lost 4 bases, with 6 bases between them. CDR1 is LGHNT and CDR2 is FRNRAP in the germline V gene. CDR3 protein: CASGPDGNTIYF. The CDR3 region has the DNA TGTGCTAGTGGTCCGGACGGAAACACCATATATTTT.

This clonotype was seen repeatedly, ten times or more. V gene TRBV4-3 combines with J gene TRBJ2-1; D assignment may be TRBD1 or TRBD2 (5 bases each). The germline gives CDR1 LGHNA, CDR2 YSLEER. The CDR3 sequence is 15 residues long. V was shortened by 3 bases and J by 8 bases, with 17 bases between the two germline ends. In DNA form, the CDR3 reads TGCGCCAGCAGCCACCGAGGGGACCTCTTGGATGAGCAGTTCTTC. Residues: CASSHRGDLLDEQFF.